Below are 2 T cell receptor beta chains sequenced from a single sample in a study of beta chain features in type 1 diabetes. Study conclusions and caveats: When Type 1 diabetes patients were examined, their TCRB CDR3s proved moderately but significantly shorter in all four CD4+ subsets.

The authors reverse transcribed all of the isolated RNA, so sequencing captured expressed TCRB transcripts. Generated by immunoSEQ multiplex PCR, the TCRdb table keeps only in-frame clones and is missing some. The table records 500,000 to 800,000 clones, roughly 12% of them present only once. No antigens are known for them. Material: naive CD4+ T cells from blood. The receptors were sampled from a man aged 30 to 39 with type 1 diabetes.

This clone was found once. Other nucleotide sequences in the sample specify the same CDR3. The chain couples TRBV28 to TRBJ2-7; D is perhaps TRBD1 (5 bases). The CDR3 is made up of 13 amino acids. Germline-derived CDR1 and CDR2 are MDHEN and SYDVKM. Trimming took off 2 bases at V and 2 bases at J, with 7 bases between the two ends. The DNA of the CDR3 is TGTGCCAGCAGTTTAACAGGCCCCTACGAGCAGTACTTC. This translates into CASSLTGPYEQYF.

This clone was seen a handful of times. Different DNA sequences within this sample yield the same CDR3. This rearrangement joins TRBV5-4 to TRBJ2-5; D is possibly TRBD1 (5 bases). Germline V gene sequence: CDR1 SGHNT, CDR2 YYREEE (reference sequence). This CDR3 is 12 amino acids long. V was cut by 0 bases and J by 5 bases, with 5 bases left in between. The CDR3 region has the DNA TGTGCCAGCAGCTTGGAGGGGGAGACCCAGTACTTC. Translated, it gives CASSLEGETQYF.